These 4 T cell receptor beta chains were all obtained from the same sample, sequenced in a study of post-analysis software for immune sequencing data. Study observations and caveats: The five TRBV segments detected at higher frequency in patients than in controls included TRBV5-6, TRBV5-1 and TRBV20-1.

TCR beta cDNA libraries had unique molecular identifiers. TCRdb reprocessed the PCR reads with MiXCR, giving one entry per CDR3 protein. The sample records approximately 730,000 distinct CDR3 sequences, 46% being singletons. Antigens for these TCRs are unknown. Sequencing used blood. The receptors were gathered from a girl aged 5 to 17 with multiple sclerosis.

This clonotype was counted a few times. V and J are TRBV10-3 and TRBJ2-7; 7 nucleotides align to TRBD2. The CDR3 length is 14 residues. V was clipped by 4 bases and J by 6 bases; unmatched bases: 9. Germline loops: CDR1 ENHRY, CDR2 SYGVKD. For the CDR3, the DNA is TGTGCCATCAGTGTTAGCGGGCTCGGGGGCGAGCAGTACTTC. It codes for CAISVSGLGGEQYF.

Here the CDR3 DNA reads TGTGCCAGCAGTTTCCTAGAAGCGGGAGATGAAACAGATACGCAGTATTTT. Protein: CASSFLEAGDETDTQYF. The rearrangement uses TRBV27 and TRBJ2-3; 8 nucleotides align to TRBD2. Per the germline V gene, CDR1 is MNHEY and CDR2 is SMNVEV (reference sequence). This CDR3 comprises 17 residues. V was clipped by 3 bases and J by 3 bases; unmatched bases: 11.

This clonotype came up a few times. The chain combines TRBV20-1 with TRBJ2-1; 13 bases align to TRBD2. V dropped 4 bases and J dropped 9; count of bases not matched to a gene: 21. Germline V lookup: CDR1 DFQATT, CDR2 SNEGSKA (reference sequence). CDR3 length: 19 amino acids. CDR3 region: CSATPRLAGGSFWGGEQFF. CDR3 bases: TGCAGTGCTACGCCCAGACTAGCGGGAGGCTCCTTTTGGGGGGGTGAGCAGTTCTTC.

CDR3 sequence reads: CASSLSQGAYNEQFF. The CDR3 DNA reads TGTGCCAGCAGTTTATCCCAGGGGGCCTACAATGAGCAGTTCTTC. The chain is built from TRBV12-3 or TRBV12-4 and TRBJ2-1; 7 bases map to TRBD1. V lost 2 bases to trimming and J lost 2 bases; unmatched junction nucleotides: 3. This CDR3 is built from 15 residues.